One and the same sample provided the 27 T cell receptor beta chains below, sequenced in a study of CD8+ T cells in alopecia areata. Reverse transcribed after extraction, RNA yielded cDNA as the sequencing template. The protocol was immunoSEQ multiplex PCR, while the TCRdb copy is restricted to in-frame clones and leaves out a portion. The table has about 200,000 clones, around three fifths seen once; the top ten hold 0.45%. The material was CD4+ T cells sorted from blood, obtained at week 0. The receptors shown here come from a human donor with alopecia areata.

The rearrangement uses TRBV14 and TRBJ2-7; D call uncertain. V was clipped by 2 bases and J by 8 bases, with 10 bases between them. The CDR3 contains 12 residues. Looked up from germline, CDR1 is SGHDN and CDR2 is FVKESK. CDR3: CASSQQTYQQYF. The CDR3 bases are TGTGCCAGCAGCCAACAGACGTACCAGCAGTACTTC.

The genes are TRBV7-9 and TRBJ2-3; a possible D gene is TRBD2 (5 bases). The CDR3 is made up of 15 amino acids. Germline V CDR1 and CDR2: SEHNR, FQNEAQ (reference sequence). V lost 5 bases, J lost 1 base, and 13 bases lay in between. The CDR3: CASSLGQRRTDTQYF. Written as DNA, the CDR3 is TGTGCCAGCAGCCTCGGCCAGCGGCGCACAGATACGCAGTATTTT.

The table lists this clone with a few counts. The V gene is TRBV10-3, the J gene TRBJ2-1; 11 bases are shared with TRBD2. This CDR3 contains 16 residues. The germline V gene encodes CDR1 ENHRY and CDR2 SYGVKD. Trimming took 3 bases from V and 6 from J; bases not matched to a gene: 7. The CDR3 spells CAISEGPSGGFNEQFF. The CDR3 DNA follows: TGTGCCATCAGTGAAGGCCCTAGCGGGGGGTTCAATGAGCAGTTCTTC.

The rearrangement joins TRBV5-1 to TRBJ2-7; possible D gene TRBD2, 6 bases. The ends were cut back, 3 bases at V and 3 bases at J, with 13 bases in the middle. The CDR3 spans 14 residues. Per the germline V gene, CDR1 is SGHRS and CDR2 is YFSETQ. CDR3 nucleotides: TGCGCCAGCAGCTCCGGGGGATCCGGCTACGAGCAGTACTTC. Translated, it gives CASSSGGSGYEQYF.

This rearrangement joins TRBV19 to TRBJ1-2; possible D gene TRBD1, 5 bases. Trimming left V 7 bases short and J 2 bases short, with 14 bases between. CDR1 is LNHDA and CDR2 is SQIVND in the germline V gene (reference sequence). This CDR3 is built from 14 residues. The CDR3 bases are TGTGCCAGTATCCCCGGGCAGGGAAACTATGGCTACACCTTC. As protein: CASIPGQGNYGYTF. The whole variable domain, remainder taken from reference TRBV19 and TRBJ1-2, is DGGITQSPKYLFRKEGQNVTLSCEQNLNHDAMYWYRQDPGQGLRLIYYSQIVNDFQKGDIAEGYSVSREKKESFPLTVTSAQKNPTAFYLCASIPGQGNYGYTFGSGTRLTVV.

This chain uses TRBV5-1 with TRBJ2-5, with 7 bases fitting TRBD1. CDR1 and CDR2 (germline): SGHRS, YFSETQ. This CDR3 is 16 amino acids long. Losses at the gene ends were 1 base for V and 2 bases for J; bases not matched to a gene: 8. For the CDR3, the DNA is TGCGCCAGCAGCTTGAATGGGGACAGAGGACAAGAGACCCAGTACTTC. Its translation is CASSLNGDRGQETQYF.

This clone was counted a few times. The J gene is TRBJ2-2, the V gene TRBV27; the match to TRBD2 covers 7 bases. The V gene end was trimmed by 7 bases and the J gene end by 0 bases; junction bases not matched to a gene: 8. Germline V gene lookup returns CDR1 MNHEY and CDR2 SMNVEV (reference sequence). The length of the CDR3 is 16 residues. CDR3 amino acids: CASNKGAGANTGELFF. The CDR3, as DNA: TGTGCCAGCAACAAAGGGGCGGGGGCGAACACCGGGGAGCTGTTTTTT.

This sequence joins TRBV20-1 and TRBJ2-4; no firm D call. With 2 bases removed from V and 11 bases from J, the gap between germline ends came to 10 bases. The CDR3 loop spans 11 amino acids. Germline V lookup: CDR1 DFQATT, CDR2 SNEGSKA (reference sequence). In DNA form, the CDR3 reads TGCAGTGCTAGAAGCCTTACTTTTCAGTACTTC. Its protein product is CSARSLTFQYF.

This chain links TRBV4-1 with TRBJ2-1, with 12 positions matching TRBD2. The germline V gene encodes CDR1 MGHRA and CDR2 YSYEKL. This CDR3 region has 16 residues. With V trimmed by 4 bases and J by 4 bases, 5 bases remained unmatched. The CDR3 DNA sequence: TGCGCCAGCAGCCCACTACTAGCGGGGGGATACAATGAGCAGTTCTTC. This encodes CASSPLLAGGYNEQFF.

V gene TRBV5-4 combines with J gene TRBJ2-5, with unresolved D. V was shortened by 4 bases and J by 0 bases, with 13 bases between the two germline ends. Germline V lookup: CDR1 SGHNT, CDR2 YYREEE (reference sequence). The CDR3 contains 15 residues. The CDR3 DNA follows: TGTGCCAGCAGCACCCGGGCTCCGTACCAAGAGACCCAGTACTTC. This codes for CASSTRAPYQETQYF.

This chain uses TRBV5-1 with TRBJ2-2; D not certain. This CDR3 comprises 15 residues. Germline-derived CDR1 and CDR2 are SGHRS and YFSETQ. V was clipped by 1 base and J by 1 base, with 8 bases between them. This chain's CDR3 is CASSLRTGNTGELFF. In DNA form, the CDR3 reads TGCGCCAGCAGCTTGAGGACGGGGAACACCGGGGAGCTGTTTTTT.

This clone was counted once. Other nucleotide sequences in the sample specify the same CDR3. V and J are TRBV29-1 and TRBJ1-2; D is uncertain. V lost 3 bases, J lost 6 bases, and 8 bases lay in between. The CDR3 covers 11 residues. Germline assignment: CDR1 SQVTM and CDR2 ANQGSEA. Here the CDR3 reads CSVESGDGYTF. The CDR3 nucleotides are TGCAGCGTTGAGAGCGGGGATGGCTACACCTTC.

The chain has TRBV7-6 and TRBJ1-1, with TRBD1 matching 7 bases. The V and J ends lost 4 bases and 3 bases, in that order; junction bases with no gene match: 2. Per the germline V gene, CDR1 is SGHVS and CDR2 is FNYEAQ. The CDR3 has 13 residues. The CDR3 region has the DNA TGTGCCAGCAGCTACACAGGGGACACTGAAGCTTTCTTT. It specifies CASSYTGDTEAFF.

The CDR3 spells CSVGTRQSYEQYF. CDR3 DNA: TGCAGCGTTGGAACTCGCCAATCCTACGAGCAGTACTTC. The chain links TRBV29-1 to TRBJ2-7; unclear D gene. The ends were cut back, 4 bases at V and 1 base at J, with 11 bases in the middle. The V gene's germline CDR1 is SQVTM and CDR2 ANQGSEA. The CDR3 totals 13 residues.

This clone came up a few times. The CDR3 reads CASSVKGVPGNTIYF. DNA for the CDR3: TGTGCCAGCAGCGTGAAGGGGGTTCCTGGAAACACCATATATTTT. This chain connects TRBV9 to TRBJ1-3, with D maybe TRBD1 (6 bases). The germline V and J ends were trimmed by 2 bases and 2 bases, with 11 bases remaining between them. This CDR3 is 15 amino acids long. CDR1 SGDLS and CDR2 YYNGEE come from the germline V gene.

The chain uses TRBV7-3 and TRBJ2-3; TRBD2 is a possible D gene (7 bases). Trimming pared 2 bases from V and 4 bases from J, leaving 13 bases between. CDR1 is SGHTA and CDR2 is FQGTGA in the germline V gene. CDR3 size: 15 residues. The DNA for the CDR3 is TGTGCCAGCAGCTTATCCGGGGGGCCGGCAGATACGCAGTATTTT. Translated: CASSLSGGPADTQYF.

J is TRBJ1-1 and V is TRBV2; D is unclear. Germline V lookup: CDR1 SNHLY, CDR2 FYNNEI. The CDR3 covers 14 residues. Trimming left V 5 bases short and J 5 bases short, with 15 bases between. CDR3 DNA: TGTGCCAGCAGTCTCCTCTTGGCGCAGACTGAAGCTTTCTTT. Translation: CASSLLLAQTEAFF.

With regard to this clone: In the same sample, other DNA sequences code for this CDR3. The J gene is TRBJ2-1, the V gene TRBV14, with 11 bases identical to TRBD2. Germline V lookup: CDR1 SGHDN, CDR2 FVKESK. The CDR3 has 15 amino acids. After removal of 4 bases from V and 4 bases from J, the junction contained 3 bases not matched to a gene. The CDR3 sequence: CASSPLAGGYNEQFF. The CDR3 nucleotides are TGTGCCAGCAGCCCCCTAGCGGGGGGATACAATGAGCAGTTCTTC.

On this clone itself: One end of the junction is discordant with germline, which a read error may explain. The chain carries TRBV7-6 and TRBJ2-5; D unclear. This CDR3 contains 15 residues. Germline V gives CDR1 SGHVS, CDR2 FNYEAQ. The CDR3 DNA reads as TGTGCTAGCAGTCGTATTGGGTGGGCTGCAGAGACCCAGTACTTC. This sequence encodes CASSRIGWAAETQYF.

This clone was counted only a few times. CDR3 nucleotides: TGCGCCAGCAGCCAAATAGCGGGAGGCGTGGAGACTGGGGCCAACGTCCTGACTTTC. It encodes CASSQIAGGVETGANVLTF. The chain recombines TRBV4-1 with TRBJ2-6; TRBD2 matches 10 bases. Trimming took 2 bases from V and 2 from J; bases not matched to a gene: 9. The germline V gene has CDR1 MGHRA and CDR2 YSYEKL. This CDR3 has 19 amino acids.

The gene calls are TRBV7-3 and TRBJ2-2; the D is unclear. V was pared by 3 bases and J by 2 bases, with 10 bases between. The length of the CDR3 is 15 residues. Germline V CDR1 and CDR2: SGHTA, FQGTGA. The DNA for the CDR3 is TGTGCCAGCAGCTTTTCGCCCACCAACACCGGGGAGCTGTTTTTT. Encoded protein: CASSFSPTNTGELFF.

V gene TRBV5-6 combines with J gene TRBJ2-3; D unresolved. CDR1 is SGHDT, CDR2 YYEEEE, per germline. The CDR3 is 15 amino acids. V lost 0 bases and J lost 4, with 12 bases in between. The CDR3 DNA reads as TGTGCCAGCAGCTTGGAGTTGGTAGCTTCAGATACGCAGTATTTT. This codes for CASSLELVASDTQYF. Together with reference TRBV5-6 and TRBJ2-3, the CDR3 gives the full variable domain: DAGVTQSPTHLIKTRGQQVTLRCSPKSGHDTVSWYQQALGQGPQFIFQYYEEEERQRGNFPDRFSGHQFPNYSSELNVNALLLGDSALYLCASSLELVASDTQYFGPGTRLTVL.

The V call is TRBV30, the J call TRBJ1-1, with TRBD1 as a possible D gene (5 bases). Germline lookup yields CDR1 GTSNPN and CDR2 SVGIG (reference sequence). The germline V and J ends were trimmed by 0 bases and 11 bases, with 19 bases remaining between them. The CDR3 covers 14 residues. The CDR3, as DNA: TGTGCCTGGAGTGTACTTGGGGGGGAAAGAGGCGCTTTCTTT. Translation gives CAWSVLGGERGAFF.

Only a few counts were recorded for this clone. In DNA, the CDR3 is TGTGCCAGCAGCTCATGGACAGGGAACGACGAGCAGTACTTC. Its translation is CASSSWTGNDEQYF. This chain connects TRBV11-1 to TRBJ2-7; 8 bases line up with TRBD1. V was pared by 4 bases and J by 5 bases, with 7 bases of the junction left unmatched. CDR1 is SGHAT and CDR2 is FQDESV in the germline V gene (reference sequence). There are 14 residues in the CDR3.

This clone was found a few times. The CDR3 nucleotides are TGTGCCAGCAGCCCGCAAATCGCCTCTCGAGATACGCAGTATTTT. Translation: CASSPQIASRDTQYF. J is TRBJ2-3 and V is TRBV7-3; D is undetermined. The germline V and J ends were trimmed by 5 bases and 5 bases, with 17 bases remaining between them. The CDR3 consists of 15 residues. CDR1 SGHTA and CDR2 FQGTGA come from the germline V gene.

This chain links TRBV7-9 with TRBJ2-3; D remains ambiguous. Trimming stripped 5 bases from V and 2 bases from J, with 5 bases between. The germline gives CDR1 SEHNR, CDR2 FQNEAQ (reference sequence). CDR3 size: 12 residues. This CDR3 reads CASSPVTDTQYF. The CDR3 DNA is TGTGCCAGCAGCCCCGTCACAGATACGCAGTATTTT.

V and J are TRBV15 and TRBJ2-2, with a weak D call TRBD1 (5 bases). Germline V lookup: CDR1 LNHNV, CDR2 YYDKDF (reference sequence). CDR3 size: 16 residues. The V end was cut by 3 bases, the J end by 4 bases, with 15 bases between. In DNA, the CDR3 is TGTGCCACCAGCAGGGCGGCAGGGTCTGGCACCGGGGAGCTGTTTTTT. Its protein is CATSRAAGSGTGELFF.